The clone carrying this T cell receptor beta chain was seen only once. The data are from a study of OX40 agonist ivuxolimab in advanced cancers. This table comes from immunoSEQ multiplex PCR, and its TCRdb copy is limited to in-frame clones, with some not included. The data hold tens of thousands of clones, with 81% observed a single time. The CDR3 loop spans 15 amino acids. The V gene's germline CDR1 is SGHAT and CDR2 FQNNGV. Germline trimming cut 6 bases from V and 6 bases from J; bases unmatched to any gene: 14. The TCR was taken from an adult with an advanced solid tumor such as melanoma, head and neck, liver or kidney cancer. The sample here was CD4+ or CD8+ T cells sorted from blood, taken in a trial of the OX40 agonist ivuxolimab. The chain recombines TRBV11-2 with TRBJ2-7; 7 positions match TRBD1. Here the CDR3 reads CASRPTGAGSAEQYF. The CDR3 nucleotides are TGTGCCAGCAGACCCACAGGGGCCGGTTCTGCCGAGCAGTACTTC.